These 16 T cell receptor beta chains came from one sample sequenced in a study of blood T cell repertoires in COVID-19. Here immunoSEQ multiplex PCR was the method, and the copy in TCRdb shows in-frame clones only, minus some. The sample lists around 270,000 clones, 84% occurring once. Sequences were obtained from peripheral blood. All receptors derive from a woman aged 40 to 55 who had recovered from COVID-19.

The rearrangement links TRBV30 to TRBJ2-2; TRBD1 is a possible D gene (7 bases). The CDR3 sequence is 15 residues long. The germline CDR1 and CDR2 sequences are GTSNPN and SVGIG (reference sequence). V lost 0 bases, J lost 6 bases, and 14 bases lay in between. The CDR3, as DNA: TGTGCCTGGAGTGTATGGCAGGGGGGTCCCGGGGAGCTGTTTTTT. As protein: CAWSVWQGGPGELFF.

The V gene is TRBV24-1, the J gene TRBJ1-5, with D maybe TRBD1 (5 bases). The V end lost 2 bases, the J end lost 8 bases, and 6 bases lay between the germline ends. The CDR3 length is 12 residues. Germline V lookup: CDR1 KGHDR, CDR2 SFDVKD. CDR3 protein: CATSDSGEPQHF. The CDR3 DNA sequence: TGTGCCACCAGTGATTCGGGGGAGCCCCAGCATTTT.

J is TRBJ1-1 and V is TRBV9; D unresolved. This CDR3 is built from 13 residues. The germline V and J ends were trimmed by 1 base and 0 bases, with 4 bases remaining between them. Germline assignment: CDR1 SGDLS and CDR2 YYNGEE. Here the CDR3 DNA reads TGTGCCAGCAGCGTACCAGTGAACACTGAAGCTTTCTTT. Its translation is CASSVPVNTEAFF.

This sequence joins TRBV6-5 and TRBJ1-1; no clear D. In germline, CDR1 is MNHEY, CDR2 SVGAGI. CDR3 length: 14 residues. V lost 0 bases and J lost 0, with 5 bases in between. In nucleotides, the CDR3 is TGTGCCAGCAGTTACTCGAGGGTGAACACTGAAGCTTTCTTT. Protein: CASSYSRVNTEAFF.

The rearrangement joins TRBV7-2 to TRBJ2-5; TRBD1 might be the D (6 bases). This CDR3 is 14 amino acids long. Germline V gene data show CDR1 as SGHTA and CDR2 as FQGNSA. V lost 0 bases to trimming and J lost 5 bases, with 10 bases between them. CDR3 in amino acids: CASSLAGAAETQYF. Written as DNA, the CDR3 is TGTGCCAGCAGCTTAGCGGGGGCCGCGGAGACCCAGTACTTC.

The V gene is TRBV6-6, the J gene TRBJ1-5; D might be TRBD1 (5 bases). Trimming shortened V by 5 bases and J by 6 bases, and 14 bases separated the two germline ends. This CDR3 is built from 14 residues. Germline V gene data show CDR1 as MNHNY and CDR2 as SVGAGI (reference sequence). CDR3 sequence (DNA): TGTGCCAGCAGTGCGGGGGGGGAAATTCAGCCCCAGCATTTT. Its protein is CASSAGGEIQPQHF.

The CDR3 region is CASSLPQGTTGELFF. CDR3 nucleotide sequence: TGCGCCAGCAGCTTGCCTCAGGGGACGACCGGGGAGCTGTTTTTT. The chain has TRBV5-1 and TRBJ2-2, with D possibly TRBD1 on 6 matching bases. Germline values: CDR1 SGHRS, CDR2 YFSETQ. Trimming shortened V by 1 base and J by 5 bases, and 12 bases separated the two germline ends. This CDR3 has 15 residues.

The rearrangement links TRBV2 to TRBJ1-5; possible D gene TRBD1, 5 bases. Between the trimmed V and J ends, which lost 6 bases and 0 bases, there was a span of 9 bases. CDR1 and CDR2 from the germline V gene are SNHLY and FYNNEI. This CDR3 has 14 residues. CDR3 coding DNA: TGTGCCAGCAGGCGGGGGACTAGCAATCAGCCCCAGCATTTT. Protein product: CASRRGTSNQPQHF.

The rearrangement links TRBV14 to TRBJ2-7; a weak D match, TRBD2 (7 bases). The CDR3 loop spans 13 amino acids. CDR1 is SGHDN, CDR2 FVKESK, per germline. V gave up 4 bases and J gave up 7 bases, with 14 bases separating them. The CDR3 sequence: CASSPAGGREQYF. The CDR3, as DNA: TGTGCCAGCAGCCCTGCCGGGGGGCGAGAGCAGTACTTC.

V gene TRBV6-5 combines with J gene TRBJ2-5; possible D gene TRBD2, 7 bases. Germline loops: CDR1 MNHEY, CDR2 SVGAGI. Trimming removed 2 bases at V and 5 bases at J, with 18 bases between. This CDR3 is built from 16 residues. The CDR3 nucleotides read TGTGCCAGCAGTTACCTAGGGGGGGAGTTTTCGGAGACCCAGTACTTC. This gives the protein CASSYLGGEFSETQYF.

The chain links TRBV28 to TRBJ1-5; 7 positions match TRBD1. The length of the CDR3 is 14 residues. Germline V gene lookup returns CDR1 MDHEN and CDR2 SYDVKM. Germline trimming cut 6 bases from V and 6 bases from J; bases unmatched to any gene: 8. Here the CDR3 reads CASRGLGGFQPQHF. CDR3 bases: TGTGCCAGCAGAGGGCTAGGGGGCTTTCAGCCCCAGCATTTT.

The V gene is TRBV2, the J gene TRBJ2-2; no firm D call. Per the germline V gene, CDR1 is SNHLY and CDR2 is FYNNEI. The CDR3 contains 15 residues. V dropped 4 bases and J dropped 4 bases, with 13 bases sitting between them. The chain's CDR3 is CASSVAQFSTGELFF. CDR3 in DNA: TGTGCCAGCAGTGTAGCTCAATTTAGCACCGGGGAGCTGTTTTTT.

The V call is TRBV9, the J call TRBJ2-1; a possible D gene is TRBD2 (6 bases). CDR1 and CDR2 (germline): SGDLS, YYNGEE. CDR3 length: 15 amino acids. The V gene lost 3 bases and the J gene lost 7 bases, with 17 bases spanning the gap. The CDR3 region is CASSGSGTAGNEQFF. Here the CDR3 DNA reads TGTGCCAGCAGCGGCTCCGGGACTGCGGGAAATGAGCAGTTCTTC.

Concerning this clone: Other nucleotide sequences in the sample specify the same CDR3. J is TRBJ1-3 and V is TRBV6-5; D not resolved. Germline loops: CDR1 MNHEY, CDR2 SVGAGI. V lost 6 bases to trimming and J lost 7 bases, with 7 bases between them. The CDR3 spans 11 residues. The CDR3 sequence: CASSRGNTIYF. CDR3 bases: TGTGCCAGCAGCCGAGGGAACACCATATATTTT.

This chain uses TRBV4-1 with TRBJ2-2, with TRBD2 matching over 10 bases. The junction had 9 bases not matched to a gene; V was cut back by 2 bases and J by 6 bases. The CDR3 consists of 17 residues. Germline V gene lookup returns CDR1 MGHRA and CDR2 YSYEKL. This chain's CDR3 is CASSQRPLAGPPGELFF. The CDR3 bases are TGCGCCAGCAGCCAAAGACCACTAGCGGGGCCCCCCGGGGAGCTGTTTTTT.

This clone occurred once. The chain is built from TRBV18 and TRBJ2-5; TRBD1 aligns across 7 bases. The CDR3 totals 17 residues. V lost 6 bases to trimming and J lost 5 bases; unmatched junction nucleotides: 18. The V gene's germline CDR1 is KGHSH and CDR2 LQKENI. DNA of the CDR3: TGTGCCAGCTCCCGGACAGGCCTGAGGGAAACCTACGAGACCCAGTACTTC. This gives the protein CASSRTGLRETYETQYF.